This TCR beta chain was obtained from a study of T cell changes during pregnancy in multiple sclerosis. The method was immunoSEQ multiplex PCR; TCRdb's version includes in-frame clones alone and lacks a portion of them. Altogether around 43,000 clones are present, 85% to 95% being singletons, with the ten largest covering approximately 4%. The germline V gene has CDR1 MRHNA and CDR2 SNTAGT. The junction had 7 bases not matched to a gene; V was cut back by 6 bases and J by 2 bases. The CDR3 runs 15 residues. The material sequenced was CD8+ T cells from peripheral blood mononuclear cells, taken after pregnancy. The chain combines TRBV6-4 with TRBJ2-3, with TRBD1 matching 8 bases. The receptor was isolated from a female donor with multiple sclerosis, enrolled in a pregnancy study. This CDR3 is CASSLRGRVTDTQYF. The DNA of the CDR3 is TGTGCCAGCAGCCTCAGGGGGCGCGTCACAGATACGCAGTATTTT.